The 6 T cell receptor beta chains listed next were all sequenced from one sample in a study of blood T cells in healthy people across ages. Together with a sample-barcoded 5' primer, a J-beta primer mix was included in a second PCR lasting roughly 6 to 12 cycles. TCRdb ran MiXCR on the 5' RACE reads and lists one entry per CDR3 protein. The table shows hundreds of thousands of distinct CDR3 sequences, with 46% occurring only once. The sample consisted of blood. The receptors stem from a man at least 80 years old in good health.

This chain connects TRBV12-3 or TRBV12-4 to TRBJ2-3, with 7 bases lining up with TRBD2. With 6 bases clipped from V and 2 bases from J, the junction kept 8 bases outside the gene matches. The CDR3 consists of 15 residues. Here the CDR3 DNA reads TGTGCCAGCAGCCAAGGGAGCGGGAACACAGATACGCAGTATTTT. Protein sequence: CASSQGSGNTDTQYF.

The chain recombines TRBV6-2 or TRBV6-3 with TRBJ2-5, with D unclear. CDR1 is MNHEY and CDR2 is SVGEGT in the germline V gene. V was shortened by 2 bases and J by 4 bases, with 5 bases between the two germline ends. This CDR3 has 12 amino acids. For the CDR3, the DNA is TGTGCCAGCAGTTACGATCTAGAGACCCAGTACTTC. Its protein product is CASSYDLETQYF.

Many counts were recorded for this clonotype. The rearrangement joins TRBV27 to TRBJ2-2; no reliable D call. The V gene lost 2 bases and the J gene lost 8 bases, with 6 bases spanning the gap. Germline V gene data show CDR1 as MNHEY and CDR2 as SMNVEV (reference sequence). The CDR3 spans 12 residues. This chain's CDR3 is CASSLRGGELFF. The DNA for the CDR3 is TGTGCCAGCAGTTTAAGAGGAGGGGAGCTGTTTTTT.

The chain uses TRBV15 and TRBJ2-5; tentatively, D is TRBD2 (6 bases). V was shortened by 3 bases and J by 11 bases, with 25 bases between the two germline ends. The V gene's germline CDR1 is LNHNV and CDR2 YYDKDF (reference sequence). The CDR3 totals 16 residues. The CDR3 sequence: CATSSFGTSVYNEQYF. DNA for the CDR3: TGTGCCACCAGCAGTTTCGGGACTTCGGTCTACAATGAGCAGTACTTC.

In this sample, this clonotype turned up once. A junction boundary mismatches the germline segment, possibly from a read error. The gene calls are TRBV25-1 and TRBJ2-5; the D gene is possibly TRBD1 (6 bases). This CDR3 is built from 16 residues. Germline V gives CDR1 MGHDK, CDR2 SYGVNS. The CDR3 bases are TGTGCCAGCAGTGATATCGGGACACTAAGTCAAGAGGCCCAGTACTTC. It codes for CASSDIGTLSQEAQYF.

In the case of this clonotype: Being one base from a much bigger clone, this may be a read error. J is TRBJ2-5 and V is TRBV12-3 or TRBV12-4; D is undetermined. The DNA end is a closer match to TRBJ2-7, so the J assignment may be wrong. This CDR3 has 14 amino acids. The CDR3 sequence is CASSSKELNYEQYF. The CDR3 DNA follows: TGTGCCAGCAGTTCTAAGGAGCTGAACTACGAGCAGTACTTC.